This T cell receptor beta chain was identified during a study of Ad26.COV2.S vaccination and SARS-CoV-2 variants. Germline-derived CDR1 and CDR2 are SGHAT and FQNNGV. The CDR3 has 13 amino acids. V shed 4 bases and J shed 6 bases, with 9 bases lying between them. The treatment here: roughly 18 received Ad26.COV2.S at low or high dose, single or two shots; about five received placebo; per-sample allocation not given. The study sampled participants on day 63 after the first vaccine or placebo injection. The method was immunoSEQ multiplex PCR; TCRdb's version includes in-frame clones alone and lacks a portion of them. The repertoire holds a few hundred thousand clones, about 90% seen once, with about 4.4% in the top ten.

The V call is TRBV11-2, the J call TRBJ2-2, with TRBD2 as a possible D gene (6 bases). The specimen was peripheral blood, collected in a trial of Ad26.COV2.S vaccine versus placebo. The origin of this receptor is a person between 18 and 65 years old who received the Ad26.COV2.S COVID-19 vaccine or a placebo. In DNA, the CDR3 is TGTGCCAGCAGCTCCCGGGGGTCCGGGGAGCTGTTTTTT. As protein: CASSSRGSGELFF.